What follows are 11 T cell receptor beta chains derived from one specimen sequenced in a study of PD-1 blockade in classical Hodgkin lymphoma. All the patients suffered relapse after autologous stem cell transplantation, and brentuximab vedotin exposure differed. The CD8+ T cells came from thawed PBMCs through magnetic negative selection. The data were produced by immunoSEQ multiplex PCR, yet TCRdb's version contains in-frame clones alone and is incomplete. Of thousands of clones listed, roughly 60% were seen once; the top ten hold 25% to 35%. The sample was CD8+ T cells from blood, taken at baseline. The receptors derive from a human donor with classical Hodgkin lymphoma.

The V and J genes are TRBV6-1 and TRBJ2-7, with D possibly matching TRBD1 (6 bases). The CDR3 loop spans 14 amino acids. Trimming pared 6 bases from V and 3 bases from J, leaving 15 bases between. Germline V CDR1 and CDR2: MNHNS, SASEGT. This CDR3 is CASRTGTQYYEQYF. Written as DNA, the CDR3 is TGTGCCAGCAGGACCGGGACACAGTACTACGAGCAGTACTTC.

The chain has TRBV6-1 and TRBJ1-5; unclear D gene. Germline V gene data show CDR1 as MNHNS and CDR2 as SASEGT. The CDR3 totals 17 residues. Trimming cost V 3 bases and J 0 bases, with 15 bases left between them. As DNA, the CDR3 is TGTGCCAGCAGTGATCTGGACTGGACTTATAGCAATCAGCCCCAGCATTTT. Protein: CASSDLDWTYSNQPQHF.

The chain carries TRBV10-2 and TRBJ2-1; unclear D gene. CDR3 length equals 12 residues. CDR1 is WSHSY, CDR2 SAAADI, per germline. Trimming removed 6 bases from V and 9 bases from J, with 12 bases in between. CDR3 nucleotide sequence: TGCGCCAGCAGATCGAGGAGCCCTGAGCAGTTCTTC. Translation gives CASRSRSPEQFF.

This clone is deemed medium-sized (0.01 to 0.1%). V and J are TRBV6-6 and TRBJ1-2, with 8 nucleotides matching TRBD1. With V trimmed by 5 bases and J by 7 bases, 6 bases remained unmatched. This CDR3 is 13 amino acids long. From germline, CDR1 is MNHNY and CDR2 SVGAGI (reference sequence). CDR3 DNA sequence: TGTGCCAGCAGTCAAGGACAGGGCTGTGGCTACACCTTC. Its protein product is CASSQGQGCGYTF.

The J gene is TRBJ2-3, the V gene TRBV11-2; 7 bases are a match to TRBD2. The germline CDR1 and CDR2 sequences are SGHAT and FQNNGV. The CDR3 spans 16 residues. V trimming: 5 bases; J trimming: 4 bases; junction bases outside the gene matches: 12. The CDR3 region has the DNA TGTGCCAGCAGCCTACCGGCGGGAGAGTTTGCAGATACGCAGTATTTT. Amino acid sequence: CASSLPAGEFADTQYF.

The rearrangement links TRBV27 to TRBJ2-1, with D perhaps being TRBD1 or TRBD2 (5 bases each). Germline V lookup: CDR1 MNHEY, CDR2 SMNVEV (reference sequence). The CDR3 spans 14 residues. Trimming pared 6 bases from V and 6 bases from J, leaving 15 bases between. For the CDR3, the DNA is TGTGCCAGCAGCTCCGGGACGGCGCCCAATGAGCAGTTCTTC. Translation gives CASSSGTAPNEQFF.

The chain couples TRBV7-9 to TRBJ2-2; 8 bases are shared with TRBD1. The CDR3 contains 16 residues. Germline CDR1 is SEHNR and CDR2 is FQNEAQ (reference sequence). J was trimmed by 4 bases and V by 1 base; bases with no gene match: 5. CDR3 loop: CASSLGAQGVTGELFF. The CDR3 nucleotides read TGTGCCAGCAGCTTAGGAGCACAGGGGGTCACCGGGGAGCTGTTTTTT.

The rearrangement links TRBV5-5 to TRBJ2-6, with D possibly matching TRBD2 (6 bases). Trimming pared 1 base from V and 0 bases from J, leaving 20 bases between. CDR1 and CDR2 from the germline V gene are SGHKS and YYEKEE (reference sequence). The CDR3 has 20 amino acids. This chain's CDR3 is CASSLRAGTQLGSGANVLTF. Written as DNA, the CDR3 is TGTGCCAGCAGCTTGAGGGCGGGGACTCAACTTGGCTCTGGGGCCAACGTCCTGACTTTC.

V is TRBV6-4 and J is TRBJ1-4, with 10 bases that match TRBD1. The junction had 4 bases not matched to a gene; V was cut back by 5 bases and J by 7 bases. The CDR3 has 14 amino acids. Germline V gene sequence: CDR1 MRHNA, CDR2 SNTAGT. CDR3 in amino acids: CASSPGQGSEKLFF. DNA for the CDR3: TGTGCCAGCAGTCCGGGACAGGGGTCTGAAAAACTGTTTTTT.

This clone rates as medium-sized. This chain joins TRBV15 and TRBJ1-1, with no clear D. Per germline, CDR1 LNHNV and CDR2 YYDKDF (reference sequence). This CDR3 comprises 15 residues. Trimming stripped 4 bases from V and 3 bases from J, with 15 bases between. In nucleotides, the CDR3 is TGTGCCACCAGCAAAACCACGGACGGAGACACTGAAGCTTTCTTT. Its protein is CATSKTTDGDTEAFF.

The rearrangement links TRBV27 to TRBJ2-7; the D gene is possibly TRBD2 (7 bases). This CDR3 has 15 amino acids. Between the trimmed V and J ends, which lost 1 base and 5 bases, there was a span of 15 bases. Per germline, CDR1 MNHEY and CDR2 SMNVEV (reference sequence). CDR3 nucleotide sequence: TGTGCCAGCAGTTTATTGAATACAGGGAGGGACGAGCAGTACTTC. Its translation is CASSLLNTGRDEQYF.